The rows below give T cell receptor beta chains drawn from one sample of a study of blood T cell repertoires in COVID-19. Some clones are missing from TCRdb's copy, which holds only in-frame ones; the method was immunoSEQ multiplex PCR. The table has some 210,000 clones, 92% seen once. Sequencing input: peripheral blood. Receptor source: a young man with acute or convalescent COVID-19. CDR3s include the opening cysteine and the closing phenylalanine or tryptophan. D genes are given only for firm matches. Clone size is given for some rows only: seen once, a few or many times, or a class if the clone is expanded.

TRBV12-3/TRBV12-4	-	13	TRBD1	TRBJ1-3	CASSIGTGDTIYF	TGTGCCAGCAGCATCGGAACAGGGGACACCATATATTTT
TRBV30	-	16	TRBD1	TRBJ1-3	CAWSRQGSVAGNTIYF	TGTGCCTGGAGTCGACAGGGTTCGGTAGCCGGAAACACCATATATTTT
TRBV21-1	-	14	-	TRBJ2-7	CASSTWDTLLEQYF	TGTGCCAGCAGCACCTGGGACACACTTCTCGAGCAGTACTTC
TRBV27	-	17	TRBD2	TRBJ2-3	CASSFLTSGSTTDTQYF	TGTGCCAGCAGTTTCCTGACTAGCGGGAGCACCACAGATACGCAGTATTTT
TRBV6-5	-	15	TRBD1	TRBJ2-7	CASRTDRGPNREQYF	TGTGCCAGCAGGACCGACAGGGGGCCAAATCGCGAGCAGTACTTC
TRBV7-9	once	15	TRBD2	TRBJ2-3	CASRQSLAGADTQYF	TGTGCCAGCAGGCAAAGCCTAGCGGGAGCTGATACGCAGTATTTT
TRBV9	-	12	-	TRBJ2-3	CASSVLSGTQYF	TGTGCCAGCAGCGTACTGAGTGGTACGCAGTATTTT
TRBV3-1/TRBV3-2	-	12	-	TRBJ2-1	CASSHRGWGGFF	TGTGCCAGCAGCCATCGTGGCTGGGGAGGATTCTTC
TRBV5-4	-	14	TRBD1	TRBJ1-3	CASSSTGERNTIYF	TGTGCCAGCAGCTCTACAGGGGAACGAAACACCATATATTTT
TRBV12-5	-	14	TRBD1	TRBJ2-7	CASVRGQGFSEQYF	TGTGCTAGTGTCAGGGGACAGGGCTTCTCCGAGCAGTACTTC
TRBV19	-	15	-	TRBJ1-3	CASTPGGFSGNTIYF	TGTGCCAGTACCCCGGGGGGGTTCTCTGGAAACACCATATATTTT
TRBV11-1	once	15	TRBD1	TRBJ2-1	CASSLLGTVYDEQFF	TGTGCCAGCAGCTTACTAGGGACAGTATACGATGAGCAGTTCTTC
TRBV21-1	once	18	-	TRBJ1-5	CASSKGTHSRGSNQPQHF	TGTGCCAGCAGCAAAGGGACACACTCCCGCGGTAGCAATCAGCCCCAGCATTTT
TRBV30	-	17	TRBD1	TRBJ1-5	CAWRDRGLGHSNQPQHF	TGTGCCTGGCGGGACAGGGGCCTTGGACATAGCAATCAGCCCCAGCATTTT
TRBV5-1	-	16	TRBD1	TRBJ1-5	CASSSLPGQANQPQHF	TGCGCCAGCAGCTCCCTCCCGGGACAGGCAAATCAGCCCCAGCATTTT
TRBV29-1	-	13	-	TRBJ1-2	CSVETSPNYGYTF	TGCAGCGTTGAAACAAGTCCTAACTATGGCTACACCTTC
TRBV11-2	many	14	TRBD1	TRBJ1-2	CASRPGQGFYGYTF	TGTGCCAGCAGACCGGGACAGGGTTTTTATGGCTACACCTTC
TRBV7-7	-	15	TRBD2	TRBJ2-2	CASSTGLVATGELFF	TGTGCTAGCAGCACGGGACTAGTGGCCACCGGGGAGCTGTTTTTT
TRBV5-1	-	14	-	TRBJ1-1	CASSLTGSDTEAFF	TGCGCCAGCAGCTTAACAGGGTCGGACACTGAAGCTTTCTTT
TRBV10-3	-	14	-	TRBJ2-5	CAISESSGGETQYF	TGTGCCATCAGTGAGTCGAGCGGCGGAGAGACCCAGTACTTC
TRBV6-1	-	14	-	TRBJ2-2	CASSEVRWTGELFF	TGTGCCAGCAGTGAAGTTCGGTGGACCGGGGAGCTGTTTTTT
TRBV27	-	14	-	TRBJ2-2	CASSLSPGAGELFF	TGTGCCAGCAGTTTATCTCCCGGGGCCGGGGAGCTGTTTTTT
TRBV28	-	20	-	TRBJ1-5	CASSPLRTAQLIYSNQPQHF	TGTGCCAGCAGTCCCCTTCGGACAGCACAACTCATCTATAGCAATCAGCCCCAGCATTTT
TRBV4-2	-	15	TRBD1	TRBJ1-2	CASSRDRDFNYGYTF	TGTGCCAGCAGCCGGGACAGGGATTTTAACTATGGCTACACCTTC
TRBV5-4	-	13	-	TRBJ2-5	CASKSGYQETQYF	TGTGCCAGCAAATCGGGGTACCAAGAGACCCAGTACTTC
TRBV7-9	-	14	-	TRBJ2-7	CASSLAVAAAEQYF	TGTGCCAGCAGCTTAGCGGTCGCGGCAGCCGAGCAGTACTTC
TRBV10-2	-	14	TRBD1	TRBJ1-1	CASETGGIATEAFF	TGCGCCAGCGAAACAGGGGGCATTGCCACTGAAGCTTTCTTT
TRBV19	-	13	-	TRBJ2-1	CASTDLRVGGQFF	TGTGCCAGTACCGACCTCAGGGTGGGAGGGCAGTTCTTC
TRBV6-6	-	13	-	TRBJ2-1	CASIRGAGNEQFF	TGTGCCAGCATCCGGGGGGCAGGGAATGAGCAGTTCTTC
TRBV28	once	14	-	TRBJ2-7	CASSFQGPLYEQYF	TGTGCCAGCAGTTTTCAGGGCCCCCTCTACGAGCAGTACTTC
TRBV6-1	-	15	-	TRBJ1-1	CASSEAKGADTEAFF	TGTGCCAGCAGTGAAGCGAAAGGGGCTGACACTGAAGCTTTCTTT
TRBV18	-	16	-	TRBJ2-7	CASSKASTSKGTEQYF	TGTGCCAGCTCAAAAGCATCGACTAGTAAGGGCACTGAGCAGTACTTC
TRBV4-1	-	16	TRBD2	TRBJ2-7	CASSQSLSGGSYEQYF	TGCGCCAGCAGCCAATCTCTCTCCGGGGGGTCCTACGAGCAGTACTTC
TRBV6-5	-	13	-	TRBJ1-2	CASSPGTTYGYTF	TGTGCCAGCAGTCCCGGGACAACCTATGGCTACACCTTC
TRBV28	-	16	-	TRBJ1-1	CASTYRQTTWNTEAFF	TGTGCCAGCACATATAGACAGACAACATGGAACACTGAAGCTTTCTTT
TRBV19	-	14	TRBD1	TRBJ1-2	CATFPGQGARGYTF	TGTGCCACCTTCCCGGGACAGGGCGCACGTGGCTACACCTTC
TRBV5-1	-	15	-	TRBJ2-3	CASSSRSTSTDTQYF	TGCGCCAGCAGCTCAAGGTCGACTAGCACAGATACGCAGTATTTT
TRBV5-1	-	13	-	TRBJ2-7	CASSPDTMGEQYF	TGCGCCAGCAGCCCGGACACCATGGGGGAGCAGTACTTC
TRBV7-8	-	17	TRBD2	TRBJ2-7	CASSRSAAGTSSYEQYF	TGTGCCAGCAGCAGATCCGCAGCCGGGACTAGCTCCTACGAGCAGTACTTC